This entry features one T cell receptor (beta chain) sequence. Its matching antigen is unknown. The CDR3 has 16 residues. From germline, CDR1 is LGHNA and CDR2 YNFKEQ. The V segment lost 0 bases and the J segment 3 bases; nucleotides outside the gene matches: 6. This sample stems from a study of T cell responses to AZD1222 COVID-19 vaccine. Whole-study results and caveats: Spike-wide vaccine-associated CD4 TCRs dominated at 160-218 and 743-854. Just a handful of people given AZD1222 tested seropositive at baseline. Clonal diversity was possibly underestimated, and white British individuals and females predominated among donors.

The protocol was immunoSEQ multiplex PCR, while the TCRdb copy is restricted to in-frame clones and leaves out a portion. Of roughly 77,000 clones in the sample, roughly 90% were seen once. The input for sequencing was peripheral blood, taken 28 days after the second AZD1222 dose. The receptor was isolated from an adult who received the AZD1222 COVID-19 vaccine. The chain uses TRBV4-2 and TRBJ2-7; 9 bases are shared with TRBD2. CDR3 region: CASSQEGREGNYEQYF. CDR3 coding DNA: TGTGCCAGCAGCCAAGAGGGGCGGGAGGGGAACTACGAGCAGTACTTC.